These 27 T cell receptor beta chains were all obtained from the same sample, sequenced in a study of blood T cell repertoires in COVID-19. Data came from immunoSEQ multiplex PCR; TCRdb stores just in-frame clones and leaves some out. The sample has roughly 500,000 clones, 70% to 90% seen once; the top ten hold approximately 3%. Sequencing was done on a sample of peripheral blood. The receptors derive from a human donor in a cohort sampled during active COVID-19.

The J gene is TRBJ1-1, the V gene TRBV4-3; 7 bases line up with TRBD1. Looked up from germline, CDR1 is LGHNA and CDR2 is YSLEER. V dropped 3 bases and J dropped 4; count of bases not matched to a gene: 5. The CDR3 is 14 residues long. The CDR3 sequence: CASSQAAGGTEAFF. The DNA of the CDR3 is TGCGCCAGCAGCCAGGCGGCAGGGGGCACTGAAGCTTTCTTT.

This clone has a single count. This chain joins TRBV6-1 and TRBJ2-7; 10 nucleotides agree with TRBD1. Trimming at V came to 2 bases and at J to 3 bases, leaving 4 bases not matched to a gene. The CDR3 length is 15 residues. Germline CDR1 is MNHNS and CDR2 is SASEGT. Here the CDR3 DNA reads TGTGCCAGCAGTGAAACGACAGGGGGCAGCTACGAGCAGTACTTC. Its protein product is CASSETTGGSYEQYF.

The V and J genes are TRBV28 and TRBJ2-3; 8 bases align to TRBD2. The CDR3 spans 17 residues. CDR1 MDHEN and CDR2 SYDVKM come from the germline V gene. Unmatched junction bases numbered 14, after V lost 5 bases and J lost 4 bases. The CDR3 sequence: CASSEPRAGVRSDTQYF. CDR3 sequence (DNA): TGTGCCAGCAGTGAACCCCGAGCGGGAGTCAGATCAGATACGCAGTATTTT.

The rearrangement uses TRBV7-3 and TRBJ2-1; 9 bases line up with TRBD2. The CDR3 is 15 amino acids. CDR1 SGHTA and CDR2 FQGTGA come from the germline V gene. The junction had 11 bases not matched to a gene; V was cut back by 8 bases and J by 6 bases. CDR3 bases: TGTGCCAGCTCCCTCCTGCTAGCGGGGCGCAATGAGCAGTTCTTC. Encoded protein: CASSLLLAGRNEQFF.

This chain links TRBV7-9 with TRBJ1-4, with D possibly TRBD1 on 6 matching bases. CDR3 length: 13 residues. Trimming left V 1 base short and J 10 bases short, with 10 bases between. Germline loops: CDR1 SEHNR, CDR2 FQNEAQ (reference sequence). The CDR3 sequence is CASSLGLQGKLFF. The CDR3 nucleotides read TGTGCCAGCAGCTTAGGTCTACAGGGAAAACTGTTTTTT.

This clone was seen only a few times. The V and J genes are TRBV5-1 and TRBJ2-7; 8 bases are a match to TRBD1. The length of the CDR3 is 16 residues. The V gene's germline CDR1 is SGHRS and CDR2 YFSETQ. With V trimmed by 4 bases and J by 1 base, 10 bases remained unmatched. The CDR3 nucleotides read TGCGCCAGCAGCAATTCAGGGGGCGGACAATCCTACGAGCAGTACTTC. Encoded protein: CASSNSGGGQSYEQYF.

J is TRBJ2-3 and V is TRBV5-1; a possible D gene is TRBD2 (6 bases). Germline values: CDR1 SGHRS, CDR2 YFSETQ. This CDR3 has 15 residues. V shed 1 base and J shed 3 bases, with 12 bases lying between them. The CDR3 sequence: CASSLFTSRTDTQYF. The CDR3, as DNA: TGCGCCAGCAGCTTGTTCACTAGCCGTACAGATACGCAGTATTTT.

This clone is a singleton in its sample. The CDR3 is CASTKARGAYEQYF. The CDR3 nucleotides are TGTGCCAGCACCAAAGCCCGAGGCGCCTACGAGCAGTACTTC. The rearrangement links TRBV7-9 to TRBJ2-7; D unclear. Trimming took off 7 bases at V and 2 bases at J, with 15 bases between the two ends. The CDR3 has 14 amino acids. Germline V lookup: CDR1 SEHNR, CDR2 FQNEAQ (reference sequence).

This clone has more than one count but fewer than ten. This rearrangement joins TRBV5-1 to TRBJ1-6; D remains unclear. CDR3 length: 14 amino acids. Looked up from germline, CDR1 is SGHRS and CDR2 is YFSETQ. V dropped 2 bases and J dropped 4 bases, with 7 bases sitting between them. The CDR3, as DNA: TGCGCCAGCAGCTTAGCTGATTATAATTCACCCCTCCACTTT. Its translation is CASSLADYNSPLHF.

The CDR3 loop reads CASSQEWGIAFF. The DNA of the CDR3 is TGTGCCAGCAGCCAAGAATGGGGCATAGCTTTCTTT. The chain carries TRBV14 and TRBJ1-1; the D gene is possibly TRBD1 (5 bases). The CDR3 totals 12 residues. CDR1 SGHDN and CDR2 FVKESK come from the germline V gene. The germline V and J ends were trimmed by 0 bases and 10 bases, with 9 bases remaining between them.

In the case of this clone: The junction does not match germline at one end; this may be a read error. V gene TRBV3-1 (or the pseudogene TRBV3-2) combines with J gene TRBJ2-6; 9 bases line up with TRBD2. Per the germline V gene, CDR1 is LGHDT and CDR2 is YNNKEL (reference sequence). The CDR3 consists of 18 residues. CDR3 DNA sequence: TGTGCCAGCAGCCACATAGCGGGAGCCCACTCTGGTGCCAACGTCCTGACTTTC. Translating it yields CASSHIAGAHSGANVLTF.

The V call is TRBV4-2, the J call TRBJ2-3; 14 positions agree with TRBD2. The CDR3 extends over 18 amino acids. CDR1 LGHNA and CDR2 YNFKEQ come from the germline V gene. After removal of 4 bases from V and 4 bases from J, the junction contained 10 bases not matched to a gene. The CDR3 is CASSRPGLAGVGADTQYF. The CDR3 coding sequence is TGTGCCAGCAGCCGCCCGGGACTAGCGGGAGTTGGGGCAGATACGCAGTATTTT.

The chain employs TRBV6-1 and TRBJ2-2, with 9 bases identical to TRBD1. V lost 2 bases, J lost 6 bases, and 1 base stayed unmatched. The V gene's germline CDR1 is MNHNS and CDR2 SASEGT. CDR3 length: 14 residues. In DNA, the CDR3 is TGTGCCAGCAGTGAAAACAGGGGGCCCGGGGAGCTGTTTTTT. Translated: CASSENRGPGELFF.

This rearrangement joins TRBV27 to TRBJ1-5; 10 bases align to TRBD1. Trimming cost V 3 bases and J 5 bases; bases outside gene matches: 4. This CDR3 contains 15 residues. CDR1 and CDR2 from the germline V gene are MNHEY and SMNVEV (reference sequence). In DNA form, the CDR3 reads TGTGCCAGCAGTTTGGGGGGACAGGGGTATCAGCCCCAGCATTTT. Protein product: CASSLGGQGYQPQHF.

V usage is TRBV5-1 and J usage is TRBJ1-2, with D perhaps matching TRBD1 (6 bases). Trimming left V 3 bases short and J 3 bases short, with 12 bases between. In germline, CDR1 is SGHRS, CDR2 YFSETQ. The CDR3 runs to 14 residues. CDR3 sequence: CASSYTGKDYGYTF. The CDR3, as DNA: TGCGCCAGCAGCTATACAGGGAAGGACTATGGCTACACCTTC.

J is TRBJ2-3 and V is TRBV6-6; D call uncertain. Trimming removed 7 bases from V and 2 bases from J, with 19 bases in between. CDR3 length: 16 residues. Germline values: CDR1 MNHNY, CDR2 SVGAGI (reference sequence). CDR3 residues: CASIPRPPTHTDTQYF. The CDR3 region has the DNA TGTGCCAGCATCCCCCGCCCCCCCACACACACAGATACGCAGTATTTT.

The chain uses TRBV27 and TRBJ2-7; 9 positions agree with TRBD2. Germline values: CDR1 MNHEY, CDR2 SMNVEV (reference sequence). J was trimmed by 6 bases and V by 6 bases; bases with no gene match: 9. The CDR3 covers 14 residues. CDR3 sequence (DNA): TGTGCCAGCAGCACAGCGGGAGGCTGGGCCGAGCAGTACTTC. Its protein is CASSTAGGWAEQYF.

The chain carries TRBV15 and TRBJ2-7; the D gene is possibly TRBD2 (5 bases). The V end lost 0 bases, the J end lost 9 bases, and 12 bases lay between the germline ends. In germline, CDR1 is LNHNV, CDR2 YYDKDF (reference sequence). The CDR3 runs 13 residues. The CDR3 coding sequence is TGTGCCACCAGCAGAGATTCCGGGGTCGTGCAGTACTTC. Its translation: CATSRDSGVVQYF.

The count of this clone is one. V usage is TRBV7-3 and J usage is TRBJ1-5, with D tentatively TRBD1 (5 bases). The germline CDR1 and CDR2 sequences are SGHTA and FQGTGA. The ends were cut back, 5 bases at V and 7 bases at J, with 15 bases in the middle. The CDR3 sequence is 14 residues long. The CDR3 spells CASSADGGGQPQHF. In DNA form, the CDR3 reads TGTGCCAGCAGCGCGGACGGGGGTGGGCAGCCCCAGCATTTT.

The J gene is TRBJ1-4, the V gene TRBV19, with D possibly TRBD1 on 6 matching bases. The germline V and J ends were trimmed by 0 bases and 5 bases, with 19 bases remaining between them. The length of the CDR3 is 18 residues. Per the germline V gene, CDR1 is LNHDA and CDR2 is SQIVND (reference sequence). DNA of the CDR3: TGTGCCAGTAGTATAGATAGAGGACAGTACCGAAGGAATGAAAAACTGTTTTTT. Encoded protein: CASSIDRGQYRRNEKLFF.

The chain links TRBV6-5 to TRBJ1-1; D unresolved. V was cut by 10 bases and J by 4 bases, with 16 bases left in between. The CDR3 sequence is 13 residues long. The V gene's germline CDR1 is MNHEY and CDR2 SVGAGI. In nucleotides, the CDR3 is TGTGCCACCTTTCCCGAGACAACCACTGAAGCTTTCTTT. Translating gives CATFPETTTEAFF.

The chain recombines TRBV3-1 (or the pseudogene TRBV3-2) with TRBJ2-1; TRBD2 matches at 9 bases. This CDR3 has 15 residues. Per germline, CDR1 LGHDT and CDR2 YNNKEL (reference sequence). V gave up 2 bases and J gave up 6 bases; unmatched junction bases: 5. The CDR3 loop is CASSQPGLAPNEQFF. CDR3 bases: TGTGCCAGCAGCCAACCGGGACTAGCTCCCAATGAGCAGTTCTTC.

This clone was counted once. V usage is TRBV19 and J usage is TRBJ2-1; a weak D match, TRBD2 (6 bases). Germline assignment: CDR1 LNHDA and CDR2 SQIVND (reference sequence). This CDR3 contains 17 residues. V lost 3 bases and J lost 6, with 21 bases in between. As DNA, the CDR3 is TGTGCCAGTAGTATTGGTGGGTGGAGGGGTGGAGGCAATGAGCAGTTCTTC. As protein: CASSIGGWRGGGNEQFF.

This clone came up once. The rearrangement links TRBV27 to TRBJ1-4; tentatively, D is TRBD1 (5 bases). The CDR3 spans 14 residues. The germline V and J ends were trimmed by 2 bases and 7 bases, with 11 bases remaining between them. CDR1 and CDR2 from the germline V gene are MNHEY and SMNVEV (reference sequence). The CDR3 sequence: CASSLPRAGEKLFF. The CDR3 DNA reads TGTGCCAGCAGTTTACCCAGGGCCGGTGAAAAACTGTTTTTT.

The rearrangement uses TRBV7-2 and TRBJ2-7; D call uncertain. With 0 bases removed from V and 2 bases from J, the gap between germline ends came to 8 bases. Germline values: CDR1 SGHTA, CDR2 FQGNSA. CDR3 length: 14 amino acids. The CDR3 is CASSLAPETYEQYF. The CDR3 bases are TGTGCCAGCAGCTTAGCACCAGAAACCTACGAGCAGTACTTC.

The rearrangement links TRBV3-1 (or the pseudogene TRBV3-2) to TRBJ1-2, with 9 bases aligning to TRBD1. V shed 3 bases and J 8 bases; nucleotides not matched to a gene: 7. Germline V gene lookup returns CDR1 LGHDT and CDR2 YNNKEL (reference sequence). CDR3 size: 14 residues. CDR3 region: CASSHRTGDDGYTF. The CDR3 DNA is TGTGCCAGCAGCCATAGGACAGGGGATGACGGCTACACCTTC.

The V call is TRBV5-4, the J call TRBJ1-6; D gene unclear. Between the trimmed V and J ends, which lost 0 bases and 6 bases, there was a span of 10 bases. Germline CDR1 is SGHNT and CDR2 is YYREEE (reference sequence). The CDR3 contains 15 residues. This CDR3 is CASSLAKNTNSPLHF. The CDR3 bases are TGTGCCAGCAGCTTGGCGAAAAACACTAATTCACCCCTCCACTTT. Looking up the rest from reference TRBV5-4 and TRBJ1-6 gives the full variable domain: ETGVTQSPTHLIKTRGQQVTLRCSSQSGHNTVSWYQQALGQGPQFIFQYYREEENGRGNFPPRFSGLQFPNYSSELNVNALELDDSALYLCASSLAKNTNSPLHFGNGTRLTVT.